The rows below give T cell receptor beta chains drawn from one sample of a study of response to subunit inactivated influenza vaccine. TCRdb redid the calling of the RT-PCR reads with MiXCR, one entry per CDR3 protein. The data hold roughly 780,000 distinct CDR3 sequences, with around a sixth observed a single time. This sample comprised PBMCs from blood, obtained roughly 5 days after vaccination. These receptors originate from a middle-aged man who received an inactivated influenza vaccine. CDR3s include the opening cysteine and the closing phenylalanine or tryptophan. The D gene is left open where the match is weak. Only part of the rows carry a size: once, few, many, or a class if the clone is expanded.

v_call,d_call,clone_size,j_call,cdr3_nt,cdr3_aa
TRBV12-3/TRBV12-4,NA,many,TRBJ2-3,TGTGCCAGCAGTTTCAGGGGAGAAGATACGCAGTATTTT,CASSFRGEDTQYF
TRBV6-4,TRBD2,many,TRBJ2-1,TGTGCCAGCAGTGGAACTAGCGGGAGGATCAATGAGCAGTTCTTC,CASSGTSGRINEQFF
TRBV11-2,NA,NA,TRBJ2-3,TGTGCCAGCAGCGCGGGACTTCGCACAAATACGCAGTATTTT,CASSAGLRTNTQYF
TRBV5-1,TRBD1,NA,TRBJ2-3,TGCGCCAGCAGCAAGGGACAGGGAAGAGATACGCAGTATTTT,CASSKGQGRDTQYF
TRBV4-2,TRBD1,NA,TRBJ2-1,TGTGCCAGCAGCCAAGGCCCGGGACAGGGGGCGAATGAGCAGTTCTTC,CASSQGPGQGANEQFF
TRBV3-1,TRBD2,NA,TRBJ2-7,TGTGCCAGCAGCCAAGGCGGGAGCACCGACGAGCAGTACTTC,CASSQGGSTDEQYF
TRBV6-2/TRBV6-3,NA,few,TRBJ2-1,TGTGCCAGCTCCGGGGCCTACAATGAGCAGTTCTTC,CASSGAYNEQFF
TRBV6-5,NA,NA,TRBJ2-7,TGTGCCAGCGGGGTTGACGAGCAGTACTTC,CASGVDEQYF
TRBV11-2,NA,NA,TRBJ1-2,TGTGCCAGCAGCACAGGGACCGGGCTTGGCTACACCTTC,CASSTGTGLGYTF
TRBV20-1,TRBD2,few,TRBJ2-7,TGCAGTGCTAGTTCCGAAGGGACTAGCGGCTACGAGCAGTACTTC,CSASSEGTSGYEQYF
TRBV28,NA,NA,TRBJ2-2,TGTGCCAGCAGCAAGGGCGGGTCAGCCGGGGAGCTGTTTTTT,CASSKGGSAGELFF
TRBV12-3/TRBV12-4,NA,NA,TRBJ2-3,TGTGCCAGCAGTTTGCCTCCTAACACAGATACGCAGTATTTT,CASSLPPNTDTQYF
TRBV24-1,TRBD1,NA,TRBJ2-7,TGTGCCACCAGTGATGGGGACAGCCAGCAGTACTTC,CATSDGDSQQYF
TRBV6-2/TRBV6-3,NA,many,TRBJ2-5,TGTGCCAGCAGTTACTCGGCTTTTGGAACCCAGTACTTC,CASSYSAFGTQYF
TRBV20-1,TRBD2,NA,TRBJ2-2,TGCAGTGCTCGACTAGCGGGAGGCCACACCGGGGAGCTGTTTTTT,CSARLAGGHTGELFF
TRBV29-1,NA,few,TRBJ1-5,TGCAGCGTTGTAGTGACATCAAATCAGCCCCAGCATTTT,CSVVVTSNQPQHF
TRBV25-1,NA,many,TRBJ1-1,TGTGCCAGCAGTGAATGGGGTGAGGGGTCGGACACTGAAGCTTTCTTT,CASSEWGEGSDTEAFF
TRBV20-1,TRBD1,few,TRBJ1-1,TGCAGTGCCCCCACGACAGGGGGATGGATGAACACTGAAGCTTTCTTT,CSAPTTGGWMNTEAFF
TRBV5-1,TRBD1,NA,TRBJ2-1,TGCGCCAGCAGCTTGGAACCTAGGACAGGGGGTGTTGAGCAGTTCTTC,CASSLEPRTGGVEQFF
TRBV10-3,NA,few,TRBJ2-7,TGTGCCATCAGTGAGACCCGGGACAAGACCTACGAGCAGTACTTC,CAISETRDKTYEQYF
TRBV12-3/TRBV12-4,NA,NA,TRBJ1-1,TGTGCCAGCAGTCCGCCGGCCTGGACTGAAGCTTTCTTT,CASSPPAWTEAFF
TRBV14,NA,NA,TRBJ2-1,TGTGCCAGCAGCCAAGGTTGGGTTGAGCAGTTCTTC,CASSQGWVEQFF
TRBV20-1,TRBD1,many,TRBJ1-6,TGCAGTGCTAGCCTTACAGGGGGTCATAATTCACCCCTCCACTTT,CSASLTGGHNSPLHF
TRBV5-6,TRBD2,NA,TRBJ2-2,TGTGCCAGCAGCTGGACACGGGGGGAGAACACCGGGGAGCTGTTTTTT,CASSWTRGENTGELFF
TRBV4-2,NA,few,TRBJ2-3,TGTGCCAGCAGCCCTTCCCCTGGAGAGACAGATACGCAGTATTTT,CASSPSPGETDTQYF
TRBV12-3/TRBV12-4,TRBD2,NA,TRBJ2-2,TGTACCAGCAGTTTAGCGACTTGGGGGACTAGTGGCACCGGGGAGCTGTTTTTT,CTSSLATWGTSGTGELFF
TRBV18,NA,few,TRBJ2-3,TGTGCCAGCTCACCAGGAAATGGGGATACGCAGTATTTT,CASSPGNGDTQYF
TRBV20-1,TRBD1,few,TRBJ2-1,TGCAGTGCTAGTCCGGGACAGGGGACGGGGGATGAGCAGTTCTTC,CSASPGQGTGDEQFF
TRBV11-1,NA,few,TRBJ2-1,TGTGCCAGCAGCCGAGGAGTAGCGGCCTACAATGAGCAGTTCTTC,CASSRGVAAYNEQFF
TRBV27,NA,many,TRBJ2-2,TGTGCCAGCAGTTTGCGGGGACAGAACACCGGGGAGCTGTTTTTT,CASSLRGQNTGELFF
TRBV29-1,TRBD2,many,TRBJ2-3,TGTGCTAGCGGGACACGCACAGATACGCAGTATTTT,CASGTRTDTQYF
TRBV12-3/TRBV12-4,TRBD1,many,TRBJ2-5,TGTGCCAGCAGTTTAGACAGGGGGCGAGAGACCCAGTACTTC,CASSLDRGRETQYF
TRBV9,NA,NA,TRBJ2-2,TGTGCCAGCAGCGAGGCCCCCACGGACACCGGGGAGCTGTTTTTT,CASSEAPTDTGELFF
TRBV20-1,NA,NA,TRBJ2-5,TGCAGTGCCGTGGACAGACACGCGACCCAGTACTTC,CSAVDRHATQYF
TRBV6-1,NA,once,TRBJ2-7,TGTGCCAGCAGTGAAGCAACAGGGATCTCCTACGAGCAGTACTTC,CASSEATGISYEQYF
TRBV28,TRBD2,few,TRBJ2-7,TGTGCCAGCAGTTTATACTCCAAGACTAGCGGGAGGGCCTACGAGCAGTACTTC,CASSLYSKTSGRAYEQYF
TRBV28,NA,few,TRBJ2-3,TGTGCCAGCAGCCCCATTTATCCCAGATCTAGCACAGATACGCAGTATTTT,CASSPIYPRSSTDTQYF